This TCR beta chain originates from a study of cytomegalovirus exposure and HLA in healthy donors. Findings of the study overall: Productive rates of about 90% or about 30% were seen for most TCR beta V segments in an earlier analysis. There were a few CMV-associated chains whose specificity for CMV antigens was confirmed in vitro. Most likely, a cluster of highly shared sequence variants arose as a sequencing artifact. In a later analysis, productive TCRs from donors in an Asian-associated ancestry cluster reportedly carried fewer N-insertions than the cohort mean.

For this clone: What it recognizes is unknown.

This CDR3 contains 16 residues. The J segment lost 4 bases and the V segment lost 1 base, leaving 7 bases of the junction unmatched. Germline V gives CDR1 SGHRS, CDR2 YFSETQ. PCR used 60 Vbeta primers and 13 Jbeta primers. The method was immunoSEQ multiplex PCR; TCRdb's version includes in-frame clones alone and lacks a portion of them. This sample carries 120,000 or so clones, 81% of them seen once, and the ten largest clones take around 2.2%. The sample consisted of PBMCs. The chain employs TRBV5-1 and TRBJ2-5; TRBD1 matches at 10 bases. The receptor was derived from a woman aged 40-49 years in good health and CMV-seronegative. The CDR3 region is CASSLRQTGGRETQYF. CDR3 DNA sequence: TGCGCCAGCAGCTTGCGTCAGACAGGGGGCCGAGAGACCCAGTACTTC. Using reference TRBV5-1 and TRBJ2-5 for the parts outside the CDR3, the full variable domain is KAGVTQTPRYLIKTRGQQVTLSCSPISGHRSVSWYQQTPGQGLQFLFEYFSETQRNKGNFPGRFSGRQFSNSRSEMNVSTLELGDSALYLCASSLRQTGGRETQYFGPGTRLLVL.